This TCR beta chain was sequenced for a study of Graves' ophthalmopathy and Graves' hyperthyroidism. Overall study findings and caveats: Built on 13 signatures, a model told ophthalmopathy apart from stable hyperthyroidism with 85% to 90% sensitivity and almost 84% specificity.

This clonotype was picked up many times. What it recognizes is unknown. RNA transcripts served as template for amplifying TCR beta CDR3 sequences. The first-round RT-PCR employed HTBI primers together with the Qiagen OneStep RT-PCR kit. A multiplex PCR was then performed as the second round. A single record per CDR3 protein comes from TCRdb applying MiXCR to the multiplex PCR reads. The sample includes over 15,000 distinct CDR3 sequences, 46% seen only once; the top ten take over 25%. The diagnosis was founded upon clinical symptoms, serum thyroxine, TRAb, thyroid ultrasound and orbital computed tomography. Germline values: CDR1 SGDLS, CDR2 YYNGEE. V was trimmed by 4 bases and J by 8 bases, leaving 9 bases between them. The CDR3 runs 12 residues.

This chain joins TRBV9 and TRBJ2-2; D is undetermined. The origin of this receptor is a woman between 40 and 50 years old with stable Graves' hyperthyroidism. The sample consisted of peripheral blood. CDR3 sequence reads: CASSKARGELFF. The DNA of the CDR3 is TGTGCCAGCAGCAAAGCTAGGGGGGAGCTGTTTTTT.